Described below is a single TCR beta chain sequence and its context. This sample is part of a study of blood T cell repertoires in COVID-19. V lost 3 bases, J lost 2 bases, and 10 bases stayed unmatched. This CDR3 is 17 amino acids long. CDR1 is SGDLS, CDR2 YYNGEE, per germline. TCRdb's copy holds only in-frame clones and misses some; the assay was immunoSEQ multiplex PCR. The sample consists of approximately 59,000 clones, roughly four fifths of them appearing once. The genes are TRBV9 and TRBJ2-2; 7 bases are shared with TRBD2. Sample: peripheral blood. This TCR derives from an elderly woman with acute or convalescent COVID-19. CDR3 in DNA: TGTGCCAGCAGCGGGTCTAGCGGTACTACTAACACCGGGGAGCTGTTTTTT. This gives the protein CASSGSSGTTNTGELFF.